This T cell receptor (beta chain) comes out of a study of T cells in Graves' hyperthyroidism and ophthalmopathy. Broader study findings: In simple terms, a model built on 13 V-J features told ophthalmopathy apart from stable hyperthyroidism.

TCR beta CDR3 regions were amplified from RNA. Using the HTBI primer set, a first-round RT-PCR was run on the TCR CDR3. Each CDR3 protein gets one entry after TCRdb re-called the multiplex PCR reads with MiXCR. The data contain fewer than 350,000 distinct CDR3 sequences, roughly 19% of them singletons. Many counts were recorded for this clonotype. Its antigen is not identified. J was trimmed by 4 bases and V by 3 bases; bases with no gene match: 8. CDR1 DFQATT and CDR2 SNEGSKA come from the germline V gene (reference sequence). CDR3 length equals 14 residues. This chain connects TRBV20-1 to TRBJ1-1; 7 bases map to TRBD1. This TCR was recovered from a man aged 50 to 60 with Graves' ophthalmopathy. Sequenced sample: blood. CDR3: CSARQGGKATEAFF. In DNA, the CDR3 is TGCAGTGCTAGGCAGGGGGGTAAGGCCACTGAAGCTTTCTTT.